The 10 T cell receptor beta chains given below trace back to one sample, sequenced in a study of blood T cell repertoires in COVID-19. Using immunoSEQ multiplex PCR, the repertoire was profiled, and TCRdb retains in-frame clones only, with some absent. The repertoire holds about 240,000 clones, with around 83% as singletons. The sample taken for sequencing was peripheral blood. These receptors were collected from a woman of 80 years or more with COVID-19, enrolled during active disease.

The chain employs TRBV5-1 and TRBJ2-5, with a weak D call TRBD2 (5 bases). The CDR3 runs 13 residues. Trimming cost V 6 bases and J 7 bases, with 16 bases left between them. CDR1 and CDR2 (germline): SGHRS, YFSETQ. The DNA of the CDR3 is TGCGCCAGCACCACAGAAACACGGGGGACCCAGTACTTC. This translates into CASTTETRGTQYF.

V is TRBV19 and J is TRBJ1-2; 7 bases are a match to TRBD1. There are 14 residues in the CDR3. J gave up 2 bases and V 4 bases, and 4 bases lay outside the gene matches. The germline CDR1 and CDR2 sequences are LNHDA and SQIVND (reference sequence). The CDR3 nucleotides are TGTGCCAGTAGTACCCGGACAGGAAACTATGGCTACACCTTC. Protein sequence: CASSTRTGNYGYTF.

The CDR3 DNA reads as TGTGCCTCCAGTACGGGACAGAGTTATGGCTACACCTTC. It yields the protein CASSTGQSYGYTF. The V and J genes are TRBV30 and TRBJ1-2, with 7 bases lining up with TRBD1. Germline values: CDR1 GTSNPN, CDR2 SVGIG (reference sequence). V gave up 7 bases and J gave up 5 bases; unmatched junction bases: 10. This CDR3 comprises 13 residues.

The gene calls are TRBV10-1 and TRBJ2-1; maybe TRBD1 (6 bases). This CDR3 has 14 residues. The V end was cut by 3 bases, the J end by 1 base, with 7 bases between. The germline V gene encodes CDR1 WNHNN and CDR2 SYGVQD (reference sequence). CDR3 loop: CASSEGGSYNEQFF. CDR3 in DNA: TGCGCCAGCAGTGAAGGGGGATCCTACAATGAGCAGTTCTTC.

This chain connects TRBV5-6 to TRBJ1-5; 11 bases agree with TRBD1. Per germline, CDR1 SGHDT and CDR2 YYEEEE. This CDR3 is 15 amino acids long. V was pared by 3 bases and J by 7 bases, with 6 bases of the junction left unmatched. The CDR3 bases are TGTGCCAGCAGCTGGACAGGGGGCGCGGGGCAGCCCCAGCATTTT. Its translation is CASSWTGGAGQPQHF.

Points on this clone: The sample carries other DNA sequences with the same CDR3. The chain has TRBV3-1 (or the pseudogene TRBV3-2) and TRBJ2-5; TRBD2 is a possible D gene (5 bases). V lost 1 base and J lost 7, with 7 bases in between. CDR1 is LGHDT and CDR2 is YNNKEL in the germline V gene (reference sequence). The CDR3 has 12 amino acids. CDR3 DNA sequence: TGTGCCAGCAGCCAAGTAGAGGGGACCCAGTACTTC. It translates to CASSQVEGTQYF.

The J gene is TRBJ2-5, the V gene TRBV3-1 (or the pseudogene TRBV3-2); maybe TRBD2 (5 bases). V dropped 1 base and J dropped 7 bases, with 10 bases sitting between them. The germline V gene encodes CDR1 LGHDT and CDR2 YNNKEL (reference sequence). This CDR3 is built from 13 residues. The CDR3 DNA is TGTGCCAGCAGCCAAGCACTAGTTGGGACCCAGTACTTC. This encodes CASSQALVGTQYF.

The J gene is TRBJ1-2, the V gene TRBV30, with TRBD1 matching over 8 bases. J lost 2 bases, V lost 0 bases, and 5 bases had no gene match. CDR1 and CDR2 from the germline V gene are GTSNPN and SVGIG (reference sequence). This CDR3 has 15 amino acids. Here the CDR3 DNA reads TGTGCCTGGAGTGTACGGACAGGGAAGAACTATGGCTACACCTTC. This encodes CAWSVRTGKNYGYTF.

This sequence joins TRBV9 and TRBJ2-3, with D perhaps TRBD2 (7 bases). Trimming removed 7 bases from V and 9 bases from J, with 21 bases in between. The CDR3 length is 14 residues. Germline-derived CDR1 and CDR2 are SGDLS and YYNGEE. This chain's CDR3 is CASSLGGGPRTQYF. CDR3 sequence (DNA): TGTGCCAGCTCCTTAGGGGGGGGCCCACGGACGCAGTATTTT.

This chain joins TRBV6-5 and TRBJ2-7; the match to TRBD2 covers 12 bases. Germline CDR1 is MNHEY and CDR2 is SVGAGI. J was trimmed by 2 bases and V by 5 bases; bases with no gene match: 4. The CDR3 is 15 amino acids. CDR3 DNA sequence: TGTGCCAGCAGTCTACTAGCGGGAGGAACCTACGAGCAGTACTTC. It specifies CASSLLAGGTYEQYF.